These 12 T cell receptor beta chains came from one sample sequenced in a study of T cell clonality in common variable immunodeficiency. Profiling relied on immunoSEQ multiplex PCR, and the TCRdb table lists in-frame clones only, not all of them. The sample holds some 33,000 clones, and no clone turns up only once. The sequencing sample was made of peripheral blood mononuclear cells. The source of these receptors is a person aged 18-69 years in good health.

In its sample, this clone was seen many times. The read stops 3 residues short of the end of the CDR3; the missing end is completed from the germline J gene. The chain couples TRBV19 to TRBJ1-3, with D possibly TRBD1 on 5 matching bases. CDR1 and CDR2 (germline): LNHDA, SQIVND (reference sequence). This CDR3 comprises 15 residues. V lost 9 bases and J 0 bases, leaving 15 bases between the germline ends. This CDR3 is CASNTGSSSGNTIYF. The part of the CDR3 DNA that was read is TGTGCCAGCAATACAGGCAGCAGCTCTGGAAACACC.

In this sample, this clone turned up many times. The sample holds other DNA sequences that translate to the same CDR3. The CDR3 is CASQGQANTEAFF. Incomplete CDR3 DNA: TGTGCCAGCCAGGGGCAGGCTAACACTGAA. The chain recombines TRBV18 with TRBJ1-1, with a weak D call TRBD1 (6 bases). The sequence runs out 3 residues before the end of the CDR3; the remainder is reconstructed from the germline J gene. Germline CDR1 KGHSH, CDR2 LQKENI. The CDR3 sequence is 13 residues long. V was pared by 8 bases and J by 2 bases, with 12 bases between.

This clone was observed many times. Read sequence stops 3 residues before the CDR3 end, and the germline J gene provides the missing end. The chain joins TRBV5-1 to TRBJ2-3; the match to TRBD2 covers 10 bases. The germline V gene has CDR1 SGHRS and CDR2 YFSETQ. CDR3 size: 17 residues. After removal of 2 bases from V and 4 bases from J, the junction contained 10 bases not matched to a gene. CDR3 sequence: CASSFRVTSGDADTQYF. CDR3 DNA (partial): TGCGCCAGCAGCTTCAGGGTCACTAGCGGGGATGCAGATACG.

This clone was recorded at least ten times. The read stops 3 residues short of the end of the CDR3; the missing end is completed from the germline J gene. The J gene is TRBJ1-1, the V gene TRBV5-1, with a tentative D call TRBD1 (5 bases). Trimming removed 1 base from V and 0 bases from J, with 10 bases in between. The germline V gene encodes CDR1 SGHRS and CDR2 YFSETQ. The length of the CDR3 is 15 residues. CDR3 sequence reads: CASSLTGNMNTEAFF. Incomplete CDR3 DNA: TGCGCCAGCAGCTTGACAGGCAACATGAACACTGAA.

Notes on this clone: The read terminates 3 residues ahead of where the CDR3 ends, so the germline J gene completes it. The genes are TRBV25-1 and TRBJ1-2; D might be TRBD1 (5 bases). CDR3 size: 11 residues. CDR1 and CDR2 from the germline V gene are MGHDK and SYGVNS. Trimming left V 6 bases short and J 7 bases short, with 9 bases between. CDR3 bases read: TGTGCCAGCAGCTTAGGGGTTGGC. It is translated as CASSLGVG. The whole CDR3 protein reads CASSLGVGYTF.

This clone was observed at least ten times. The CDR3 extends 3 residues past the end of the read, so its final part is completed from the germline J gene. The chain joins TRBV5-1 to TRBJ2-4; 8 nucleotides align to TRBD1. This CDR3 contains 15 residues. Germline assignment: CDR1 SGHRS and CDR2 YFSETQ. With 4 bases clipped from V and 4 bases from J, the junction kept 7 bases outside the gene matches. The CDR3 sequence: CASSLPWTGKNIQYF. The sequenced part of the CDR3 DNA is TGCGCCAGCAGCCTTCCCTGGACAGGGAAAAACATT.

This clone has a count of ten or more. One junction end disagrees with the germline gene, perhaps due to a read error. Read data end 3 residues before the CDR3 end; the end is taken from the germline J gene. The J gene is TRBJ1-2, the V gene TRBV4-2; the D is unclear. CDR3 length: 13 residues. Germline loops: CDR1 LGHNA, CDR2 YNFKEQ. CDR3 amino acids: CASSQQKSYGYTF. The sequenced CDR3 bases are TGCGCCAGCAGCCAACAGAAATCCTATGGC.

This clone occurred a few times. The CDR3 end falls 3 residues outside the read, so it is completed with the germline J gene. The chain couples TRBV5-6 to TRBJ1-2, with TRBD1 matching 8 bases. The CDR3 totals 13 residues. Germline V gene data show CDR1 as SGHDT and CDR2 as YYEEEE. The CDR3 DNA, read in part, is TGTGCCAGCAGCAGAGGACAGGGCTACGAC. It is translated as CASSRGQGYD. The full CDR3 sequence reads CASSRGQGYDYTF. The full variable domain, rest sourced from reference TRBV5-6 and TRBJ1-2, is DAGVTQSPTHLIKTRGQQVTLRCSPKSGHDTVSWYQQALGQGPQFIFQYYEEEERQRGNFPDRFSGHQFPNYSSELNVNALLLGDSALYLCASSRGQGYDYTFGSGTRLTVV.

At least ten counts were recorded for this clone. At one end, the junction sequence differs from germline, possibly due to a read error. The observed sequence ends 3 residues before the CDR3 terminus, with the missing tail filled in from the germline J gene. V gene TRBV4-2 combines with J gene TRBJ2-5; 7 bases are a match to TRBD2. Germline V lookup: CDR1 LGHNA, CDR2 YNFKEQ. The CDR3 contains 15 residues. CDR3 sequence reads: CASSLTLARQETQYF. The part of the CDR3 DNA that was read is TGCGCCAGCAGCCTAACACTAGCGAGGCAAGAGACC.

At least ten counts were recorded for this clone. The read halts 3 residues ahead of the CDR3 end, with the missing end drawn from the germline J gene. The chain uses TRBV5-1 and TRBJ2-1; 14 bases are a match to TRBD2. Germline V gene sequence: CDR1 SGHRS, CDR2 YFSETQ. The CDR3 extends over 17 amino acids. J lost 4 bases, V lost 5 bases, and 8 bases had no gene match. The sequenced part of the CDR3 DNA is TGCGCCAGCAGAAGACTAGCGGGGGGGTTCCAATACAATGAG. This codes for CASRRLAGGFQYNE. The CDR3 in full is CASRRLAGGFQYNEQFF.

This clone was recorded many times. CDR3 DNA (partial): TGTGCCAGCAGCCCAATCTCCGGTAATGAG. Protein: CASSPISGNE. The entire CDR3 protein reads CASSPISGNEQFF. The chain uses TRBV5-6 and TRBJ2-1; D is ambiguous. The read is 3 residues too short to cover the CDR3 end, so that end is filled in from the germline J gene. The CDR3 runs to 13 residues. In germline, CDR1 is SGHDT, CDR2 YYEEEE. V was trimmed by 4 bases and J by 7 bases, leaving 12 bases between them.

This clone appeared many times. One end of the junction does not line up with germline, which may come from a read error. With the read ending 3 residues before the CDR3 end, the germline J gene is used to fill in that end. This chain links TRBV2 with TRBJ1-2; TRBD1 is a possible D gene (5 bases). Per germline, CDR1 SNHLY and CDR2 FYNNEI. This CDR3 has 16 residues. Incomplete CDR3 DNA: TGTGCCAGCAGTGAAATGGGCGGGGGTTTACACTACGGC. This gives the protein CASSEMGGGLHYG. Given in full, the CDR3 is CASSEMGGGLHYGYTF.